The T cell receptor (beta chain) under discussion was sequenced for a study of T cell changes during pregnancy in multiple sclerosis. Clones were sequenced by immunoSEQ multiplex PCR, and TCRdb holds only the in-frame ones, with some missing. The table lists about 31,000 clones, 85% to 90% of them singletons. The input for sequencing was CD4+ T cells from peripheral blood mononuclear cells, taken in the first trimester of pregnancy. The origin of this receptor is a female donor in good health, enrolled as a control in a pregnancy study.

The CDR3 protein is CASSLLAGGYNEQFF. Written as DNA, the CDR3 is TGTGCCAGCAGCCTCCTAGCGGGGGGCTACAATGAGCAGTTCTTC. The chain carries TRBV7-2 and TRBJ2-1; TRBD2 agrees at 11 bases. The length of the CDR3 is 15 residues. Germline V lookup: CDR1 SGHTA, CDR2 FQGNSA. J lost 3 bases, V lost 5 bases, and 3 bases had no gene match.